The clone carrying this TCR beta chain was found once. Its antigen is unidentified. The donors formed part of the roughly 110-subject validation cohort, distinct from the roughly 600-subject first cohort. The data originate from a study of cytomegalovirus exposure and HLA in healthy donors. Data came from immunoSEQ multiplex PCR; TCRdb stores just in-frame clones and leaves some out. The table shows around 170,000 clones, with 85% occurring only once. General study points: One later analysis, an examination of the 100 to 150 validation repertoires, found that first-cohort TCR clusters tended to co-occur in them. Cytomegalovirus-associated TCR beta chains were listed, numbering some 150.

The clonotype originates from a man aged 18 to 29 in good health and CMV-seropositive. The sequenced sample consisted of PBMCs.

The CDR3 DNA reads TGCGCCAGCAGCCGAGGGGAGGCTAGCGGGATTGGGACCCAGTACTTC. This sequence encodes CASSRGEASGIGTQYF. J is TRBJ2-5 and V is TRBV4-1; 9 bases match TRBD2. Per germline, CDR1 MGHRA and CDR2 YSYEKL. The CDR3 runs to 16 residues. V gave up 4 bases and J gave up 7 bases; unmatched junction bases: 13.